Given below is one T cell receptor (beta chain) in context. What it recognizes is unknown. With a J-beta primer mix and a sample-barcoded 5' primer, a second PCR ran about 6 to 11 cycles. TCRdb called the 5' RACE reads again in MiXCR, with one record for every CDR3 protein. The sample gives about 760,000 distinct CDR3 sequences, roughly 56% of which show up once; roughly 26% is in the top ten. The sample belongs to a study of blood T cells in healthy people across ages. Study-level background: Through template switching, about one barcoded beta molecule was captured per two T cells, as measured in model experiments. Overall study results and limits: Percentage of naive T cells showed a strong correlation with TCR beta diversity.

J was trimmed by 2 bases and V by 7 bases; bases with no gene match: 22. The germline CDR1 and CDR2 sequences are MNHEY and SVGEGT. This CDR3 is 20 amino acids long. The chain couples TRBV6-2 or TRBV6-3 to TRBJ1-5, with 8 bases lining up with TRBD1. This clonotype was obtained from a man aged 35-49 years in good health. The sequencing sample was made of blood. The CDR3 loop reads CASNPLPTGGPTRGNQPQHF. In DNA form, the CDR3 reads TGTGCCAGCAACCCTCTACCAACAGGGGGACCGACTAGGGGCAATCAGCCCCAGCATTTT.